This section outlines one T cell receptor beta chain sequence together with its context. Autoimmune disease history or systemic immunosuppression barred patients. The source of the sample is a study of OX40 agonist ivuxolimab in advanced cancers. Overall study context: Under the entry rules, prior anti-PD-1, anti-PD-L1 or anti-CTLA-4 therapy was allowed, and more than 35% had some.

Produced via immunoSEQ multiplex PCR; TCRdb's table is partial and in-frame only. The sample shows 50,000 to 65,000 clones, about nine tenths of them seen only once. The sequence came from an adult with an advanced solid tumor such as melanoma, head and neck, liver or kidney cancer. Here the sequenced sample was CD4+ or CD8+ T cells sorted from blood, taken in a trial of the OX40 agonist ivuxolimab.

CDR3 sequence: CASSGRKGQGFTDTQYF. Written as DNA, the CDR3 is TGTGCCAGTAGTGGCCGGAAGGGACAGGGGTTCACAGATACGCAGTATTTT. This rearrangement joins TRBV19 to TRBJ2-3, with 10 bases identical to TRBD1. V lost 5 bases to trimming and J lost 2 bases; unmatched junction nucleotides: 10. This CDR3 spans 17 amino acids. From germline, CDR1 is LNHDA and CDR2 SQIVND (reference sequence). Full variable domain (rest looked up from reference TRBV19 and TRBJ2-3): DGGITQSPKYLFRKEGQNVTLSCEQNLNHDAMYWYRQDPGQGLRLIYYSQIVNDFQKGDIAEGYSVSREKKESFPLTVTSAQKNPTAFYLCASSGRKGQGFTDTQYFGPGTRLTVL.